This TCR beta chain is from a study of patients and donors after allogeneic stem cell transplantation. TCRdb re-derived calls from the RT-PCR reads in MiXCR, one entry per CDR3 protein. The sample consists of some 880,000 distinct CDR3 sequences, about a sixth of them appearing once. V shed 5 bases and J shed 8 bases, with 16 bases lying between them. Looked up from germline, CDR1 is SGHAT and CDR2 is FQDESV (reference sequence). CDR3 length equals 14 residues. The chain combines TRBV11-1 with TRBJ2-1; D may match TRBD1 or TRBD2 (5 bases each). The specimen was blood, either unsorted or a sorted T cell fraction (not recorded which). This TCR came from a human donor who was either an allogeneic HSCT recipient or a stem cell or donor lymphocyte infusion donor (not recorded which). It is not recorded whose cells these are; they may come from a transplant donor. CDR3 region: CASSGAMGVYEQFF. The CDR3 DNA follows: TGTGCCAGCAGCGGAGCCATGGGGGTCTATGAGCAGTTCTTC.